This T cell receptor (beta chain) is from a study of Ad26.COV2.S vaccination and SARS-CoV-2 variants. Repertoires were generated with immunoSEQ multiplex PCR, while TCRdb's copy carries only in-frame clones and drops some. The sample yields some 300,000 clones, around four fifths seen once. Trimming stripped 6 bases from V and 4 bases from J, with 9 bases between. This CDR3 spans 13 amino acids. The germline CDR1 and CDR2 sequences are LGHDT and YNNKEL (reference sequence). The treatment: 15 to 20 received Ad26.COV2.S at low or high dose, single or two shots; several received placebo; per-sample allocation not given. Day 63 after the first injection of vaccine or placebo was the sampling time.

The sequences come from peripheral blood, collected in a trial of Ad26.COV2.S vaccine versus placebo. This clonotype was sampled from a person between 18 and 65 years old who received the Ad26.COV2.S COVID-19 vaccine or a placebo. The rearrangement links TRBV3-1 (or the pseudogene TRBV3-2) to TRBJ1-4; TRBD1 is a possible D gene (6 bases). The chain's CDR3 is CASRNRVNEKLFF. The CDR3 DNA reads as TGTGCCAGCAGGAACAGGGTTAATGAAAAACTGTTTTTT.